This T cell receptor (beta chain) is from a study of T cell changes during pregnancy in multiple sclerosis. The table lists this clone with a few counts. In germline, CDR1 is MNHNS, CDR2 SASEGT. J lost 0 bases, V lost 10 bases, and 6 bases had no gene match. The CDR3 sequence is 15 residues long. Assay: immunoSEQ multiplex PCR; the TCRdb copy retains only in-frame clones and omits some. The sample lists more than 80,000 clones, approximately 91% occurring once. The chain uses TRBV6-1 and TRBJ2-6, with TRBD1 matching over 7 bases. The clonotype originates from a female donor in good health, serving as a control in a pregnancy study. Some clones in this sample may be carry-over from other donors' samples. Sample: PBMCs, taken in the first trimester of pregnancy. The CDR3 DNA sequence: TGTGCCATCGGGGACAGCAACTCTGGGGCCAACGTCCTGACTTTC. This gives the protein CAIGDSNSGANVLTF.